This is a list of T cell receptor beta chains from one sample in a study of memory CD4+ T cells and cytomegalovirus serostatus. Sequenced by immunoSEQ multiplex PCR; TCRdb stores in-frame clones only, minus some. The sample holds around 50,000 clones, about 73% seen once. Specimen: memory CD4+ T cells from blood. The source of these receptors is an adult in good health and CMV-seronegative. CDR3s include the opening cysteine and the closing phenylalanine or tryptophan. The D gene is left open where the match is weak. Only some rows state a clone size, as once, few, many or a class for expanded clones.

j_call d_call clone_size v_call cdr3_nt cdr3_aa
TRBJ1-1 - - TRBV10-3 TGTGCCAGCGGCCGGGTTGCGGGGATCATGAACACTGAAGCTTTCTTT CASGRVAGIMNTEAFF
TRBJ2-7 TRBD2 once TRBV19 TGTGCCAGTAGTATAGGGGGCGGGAGCTACTACGAGCAGTACTTC CASSIGGGSYYEQYF
TRBJ2-1 TRBD2 - TRBV6-5 TGTGCCAGCAGTCAGGGACTAACCTACTACAATGAGCAGTTCTTC CASSQGLTYYNEQFF
TRBJ2-7 - once TRBV11-2 TGTGCCAGCAGCTCTTACAGTGAGCAGTACTTC CASSSYSEQYF
TRBJ2-7 - - TRBV4-1 TGCGCCAGCAGCCTTCATAGCACGCCCGGGGCCTACGAGCAGTACTTC CASSLHSTPGAYEQYF
TRBJ2-5 - - TRBV19 TGTGCCAGTAGGGTTCAAGGCGGTTATCAAGAGACCCAGTACTTC CASRVQGGYQETQYF
TRBJ2-7 TRBD1 - TRBV6-5 TGTGCCAGCAGTCTACAGGGGGCCTCCTACGAGCAGTACTTC CASSLQGASYEQYF
TRBJ1-1 - - TRBV2 TGTGCCAGCAGTGAAGTTCTTATGAACACTGAAGCTTTCTTT CASSEVLMNTEAFF
TRBJ1-4 - - TRBV30 TGTGCCTGGAGTGAGGAGGGGGGGAGAAATGAAAAACTGTTTTTT CAWSEEGGRNEKLFF
TRBJ2-1 - - TRBV6-6 TGTGCCAGCAGCGGTCCGAGCTCCTACAATGAGCAGTTCTTC CASSGPSSYNEQFF
TRBJ1-3 - - TRBV18 TGTGCCAGCTCCCTTCGTGGACAGTCTTCTGGAAACACCATATATTTT CASSLRGQSSGNTIYF
TRBJ1-2 - - TRBV27 TGTGCCAGCATTATGGTTCTGGGGGGGATAGTTGGCTACACCTTC CASIMVLGGIVGYTF
TRBJ2-1 - - TRBV29-1 TGCAGCTCCGTCGGAAGGGAAATCACTGAGCAGTTCTTC CSSVGREITEQFF
TRBJ2-1 - once TRBV5-6 TGTGCCAGCAGCGGTGGACTAACCAGGGATGAGCAGTTCTTC CASSGGLTRDEQFF
TRBJ1-3 TRBD1 few TRBV7-6 TGTGCCAGCAGCAGACAGGGGGCTGGAAACACCATATATTTT CASSRQGAGNTIYF
TRBJ2-1 - - TRBV5-5 TGTGCCAGCAGCTTCCTCAGGGGTACGAATGAGCAGTTCTTC CASSFLRGTNEQFF
TRBJ2-5 - - TRBV7-6 TGTGCCAGCAGCTTAGCGTCAGGGCGAGAGACCCAGTACTTC CASSLASGRETQYF
TRBJ1-6 - - TRBV30 TGTGCCTGGAGTACCACGACACGGGCCGGGTCACCCCTCCACTTT CAWSTTTRAGSPLHF
TRBJ1-5 - - TRBV6-5 TGTGCCAGCAGCAATGGCGGGATGAGCAATCAGCCCCAGCATTTT CASSNGGMSNQPQHF
TRBJ2-6 - - TRBV5-6 TGTGCCAGCAGGCCTTCCTCTGGGGCCAACGTCCTGACTTTC CASRPSSGANVLTF
TRBJ1-1 - - TRBV2 TGTGCCAGGGGCCCGGGGTTAGTAAACACTGAAGCTTTCTTT CARGPGLVNTEAFF
TRBJ1-3 - few TRBV7-9 TGTGCCAGCAGCCCCAAAATCAGGGCTGGAAACACCATATATTTT CASSPKIRAGNTIYF
TRBJ1-5 TRBD1 few TRBV19 TGTGCCAGTACCCCGGACAGGGCATCCTATCAGCCCCAGCATTTT CASTPDRASYQPQHF
TRBJ2-6 - once TRBV19 TGTGCCAGTACCTTCCTCTCTGGGGCCAACGTCCTGACTTTC CASTFLSGANVLTF
TRBJ1-2 - - TRBV11-2 TGTGCCAGCAGCCTAGGGGCCGCGGGCTATGGCTACACCTTC CASSLGAAGYGYTF